Sequencing of this T cell receptor (beta chain) was carried out in a study of shared clonotypes between healthy human individuals. The CDR3 totals 15 residues. Trimming removed 1 base from V and 0 bases from J, with 9 bases in between. CDR1 and CDR2 (germline): MGHDK, SYGVNS. Concerning this clone: As yet, its antigen is unknown.

Under the authors' procedure: ImmunoSEQ only sent back junction sequences with no quality scores, so filtering was done differently. Here immunoSEQ multiplex PCR was the method, and the copy in TCRdb shows in-frame clones only, minus some. D and trimming come from the DNA, and the V and J calls and clone size come from that table. The repertoire includes around 1.1 million clones, more than 75% of them detected once, and 0.5% to 0.65% sits in the top ten. Study-level results: A limitation of the genetic and exposure-history diversity represented arose from few donors. Around 5.3% of naive CD4 clonotypes were shared across several donors.

This TCR came from a man between 18 and 29 years old in good health. Some clones in this sample may be carry-over from other donors' samples. The chain has TRBV25-1 and TRBJ1-1; TRBD1 is a possible D gene (5 bases). Material: memory CD4+ T cells from PBMCs. The subset was: CD45RA-negative fraction. CDR3 coding DNA: TGTGCCAGCAGTGAATTCGGGGCCATGAACACTGAAGCTTTCTTT. Translated: CASSEFGAMNTEAFF.